A single sample gave rise to the 17 T cell receptor beta chains below, sequenced in a study of blood T cell repertoires in COVID-19. Profiled with immunoSEQ multiplex PCR; TCRdb holds only in-frame clones, not every one. The top ten hold around 13% of the sample, which has 130,000 to 150,000 clones, about 76% seen once. Material: peripheral blood. These TCRs come from a man older than 75 with acute or convalescent COVID-19.

J is TRBJ1-1 and V is TRBV6-2 or TRBV6-3, with unresolved D. Looked up from germline, CDR1 is MNHEY and CDR2 is SVGEGT. V lost 7 bases and J lost 0, with 21 bases in between. The CDR3 spans 17 residues. The CDR3 region is CASTPTPPSTMNTEAFF. In DNA form, the CDR3 reads TGTGCCAGCACCCCAACCCCCCCAAGCACCATGAACACTGAAGCTTTCTTT.

The chain uses TRBV2 and TRBJ2-3, with a possible D match to TRBD2 (6 bases). This CDR3 comprises 15 residues. The germline V gene encodes CDR1 SNHLY and CDR2 FYNNEI. Deletions cut 2 bases from V and 4 bases from J, with 13 bases between. The CDR3 coding sequence is TGTGCCAGCAGTGAAACGGGGGTTTGGGCAGATACGCAGTATTTT. Protein product: CASSETGVWADTQYF.

This rearrangement joins TRBV6-5 to TRBJ1-3; no clear D. The CDR3 is made up of 11 amino acids. Germline loops: CDR1 MNHEY, CDR2 SVGAGI. Trimming pared 4 bases from V and 8 bases from J, leaving 6 bases between. The DNA for the CDR3 is TGTGCCAGCAGTTCACAGTACACCATATATTTT. Its protein product is CASSSQYTIYF.

This clone was detected only a few times. This chain connects TRBV7-2 to TRBJ1-1, with a tentative D call TRBD1 (6 bases). V lost 9 bases and J 4 bases, leaving 24 bases between the germline ends. From germline, CDR1 is SGHTA and CDR2 FQGNSA. The CDR3 has 16 residues. The CDR3 here is CASHYGGGRRVTEAFF. The CDR3 DNA is TGTGCCAGTCACTATGGCGGGGGGCGTCGGGTCACTGAAGCTTTCTTT. The whole variable domain, remainder taken from reference TRBV7-2 and TRBJ1-1, is GAGVSQSPSNKVTEKGKDVELRCDPISGHTALYWYRQSLGQGLEFLIYFQGNSAPDKSGLPSDRFSAERTGGSVSTLTIQRTQQEDSAVYLCASHYGGGRRVTEAFFGQGTRLTVV.

The chain carries TRBV7-2 and TRBJ2-4; possibly TRBD2 for D (6 bases). The CDR3 is 14 amino acids. V was cut by 4 bases and J by 7 bases, with 14 bases left in between. Germline V CDR1 and CDR2: SGHTA, FQGNSA. In DNA, the CDR3 is TGTGCCAGCAGCTCCTTAGGCGGGGCGAACATTCAGTACTTC. Translated, it gives CASSSLGGANIQYF.

The chain uses TRBV5-1 and TRBJ2-5; perhaps TRBD2 as D (6 bases). The CDR3 runs to 14 residues. Germline CDR1 is SGHRS and CDR2 is YFSETQ. With 6 bases removed from V and 5 bases from J, the gap between germline ends came to 17 bases. As DNA, the CDR3 is TGCGCCAGCACCCCGACTAGAGGCGAGGAGACCCAGTACTTC. This translates into CASTPTRGEETQYF.

The rearrangement joins TRBV5-1 to TRBJ1-1; TRBD1 might be the D (5 bases). Germline V gene lookup returns CDR1 SGHRS and CDR2 YFSETQ. V was cut by 7 bases and J by 1 base, with 17 bases left in between. The length of the CDR3 is 15 residues. The CDR3 region is CASAFAPGGNTEAFF. The CDR3 region has the DNA TGCGCCAGCGCATTCGCCCCGGGGGGGAACACTGAAGCTTTCTTT.

V gene TRBV18 combines with J gene TRBJ1-3; D not resolved. The V gene lost 3 bases and the J gene lost 3 bases, with 15 bases spanning the gap. The CDR3 consists of 16 residues. Germline values: CDR1 KGHSH, CDR2 LQKENI. CDR3 in DNA: TGTGCCAGCTCACCTAACGGTCCCGGTAGTGGAAACACCATATATTTT. Encoded protein: CASSPNGPGSGNTIYF.

Here the CDR3 DNA reads TGTGCCAGCAGCCAGACAGGGCATGGCAATCAGCCCCAGCATTTT. This sequence encodes CASSQTGHGNQPQHF. This chain joins TRBV7-2 and TRBJ1-5; the match to TRBD1 covers 7 bases. This CDR3 is built from 15 residues. In germline, CDR1 is SGHTA, CDR2 FQGNSA. J lost 2 bases, V lost 5 bases, and 6 bases had no gene match.

J is TRBJ2-5 and V is TRBV27; 13 bases agree with TRBD2. CDR1 and CDR2 from the germline V gene are MNHEY and SMNVEV (reference sequence). The CDR3 totals 17 residues. V shed 4 bases, J shed 4 bases, and the junction held 9 bases outside the gene matches. The CDR3 is CASSWRGGLAGRETQYF. The CDR3 DNA reads as TGTGCCAGCAGTTGGCGTGGGGGACTAGCGGGGAGAGAGACCCAGTACTTC.

The rearrangement uses TRBV6-1 and TRBJ1-2, with no clear D. Deletions cut 2 bases from V and 4 bases from J, with 8 bases between. Germline CDR1 reads MNHNS; CDR2 reads SASEGT. This CDR3 is built from 13 residues. In nucleotides, the CDR3 is TGTGCCAGCAGTGAAAGGAGCTTCTATGGCTACACCTTC. Translating it yields CASSERSFYGYTF.

This chain links TRBV3-1 (or the pseudogene TRBV3-2) with TRBJ2-7, with D possibly matching TRBD2 (5 bases). The CDR3 covers 13 residues. Germline assignment: CDR1 LGHDT and CDR2 YNNKEL (reference sequence). V shed 3 bases and J shed 7 bases, with 13 bases lying between them. The CDR3 DNA follows: TGTGCCAGCAGCCACCGACCTACGGGGGAGCAGTACTTC. It encodes CASSHRPTGEQYF.

There are many counts of this clone. Other nucleotide sequences from this sample produce the same CDR3. The V call is TRBV19, the J call TRBJ2-1, with 10 positions matching TRBD1. CDR3 size: 16 residues. The ends lost 4 bases at V and 0 bases at J; junction bases unmatched: 3. Germline V gene lookup returns CDR1 LNHDA and CDR2 SQIVND (reference sequence). The CDR3 DNA reads as TGTGCCAGTAGTACCTGGACAGGGGGCTCCTACAATGAGCAGTTCTTC. It encodes CASSTWTGGSYNEQFF.

The chain combines TRBV5-6 with TRBJ2-2; D is undetermined. The V end was cut by 0 bases, the J end by 2 bases, with 8 bases between. This CDR3 contains 15 residues. The germline CDR1 and CDR2 sequences are SGHDT and YYEEEE. CDR3 bases: TGTGCCAGCAGCTTGGCCCGCAGAAACACCGGGGAGCTGTTTTTT. It is translated as CASSLARRNTGELFF.

This chain links TRBV4-2 with TRBJ2-5; 8 bases align to TRBD1. V gave up 4 bases and J gave up 1 base; unmatched junction bases: 5. The CDR3 has 15 residues. From germline, CDR1 is LGHNA and CDR2 YNFKEQ. The CDR3 DNA is TGTGCCAGCAGCCGCCGGGACAGGAGCCAAGAGACCCAGTACTTC. It encodes CASSRRDRSQETQYF.

The chain is built from TRBV21-1 and TRBJ2-3; the D segment call TRBD2 is taken from the table without a DNA check. TRBV21-1 corresponds to a pseudogene. The CDR3 length is 12 residues. CDR3 amino acids: CASSRGGDTQYF. The DNA for the CDR3 is TGTGCCAGCAGCCGTGGCGGAGATACGCAGTATTTT.

This clone was observed a single time. The chain is built from TRBV6-2 or TRBV6-3 and TRBJ1-1, with 8 bases that match TRBD1. V gave up 5 bases and J gave up 9 bases; unmatched junction bases: 8. This CDR3 spans 13 amino acids. Per the germline V gene, CDR1 is MNHEY and CDR2 is SVGEGT. CDR3 sequence reads: CASSRPGQEKAFF. The CDR3 coding sequence is TGTGCCAGCAGTCGTCCGGGACAGGAAAAAGCTTTCTTT.